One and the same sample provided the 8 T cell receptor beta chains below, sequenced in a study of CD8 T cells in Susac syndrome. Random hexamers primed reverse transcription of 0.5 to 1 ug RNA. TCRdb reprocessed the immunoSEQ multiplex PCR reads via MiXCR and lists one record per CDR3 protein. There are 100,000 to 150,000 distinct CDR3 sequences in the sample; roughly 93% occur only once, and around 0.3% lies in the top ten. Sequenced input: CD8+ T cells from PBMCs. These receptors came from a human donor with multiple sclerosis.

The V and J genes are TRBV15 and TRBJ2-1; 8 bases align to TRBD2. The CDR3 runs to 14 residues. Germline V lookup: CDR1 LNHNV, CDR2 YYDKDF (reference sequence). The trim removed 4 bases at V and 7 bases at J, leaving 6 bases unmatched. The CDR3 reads CATSTFREGNEQFF. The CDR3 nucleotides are TGTGCCACCAGCACATTTCGGGAGGGGAATGAGCAGTTCTTC.

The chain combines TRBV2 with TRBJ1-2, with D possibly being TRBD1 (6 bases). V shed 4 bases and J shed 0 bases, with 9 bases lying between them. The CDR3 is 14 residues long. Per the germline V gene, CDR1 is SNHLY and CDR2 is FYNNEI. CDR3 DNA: TGTGCCAGCAGTGGCACAGGGTCTAACTATGGCTACACCTTC. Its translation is CASSGTGSNYGYTF.

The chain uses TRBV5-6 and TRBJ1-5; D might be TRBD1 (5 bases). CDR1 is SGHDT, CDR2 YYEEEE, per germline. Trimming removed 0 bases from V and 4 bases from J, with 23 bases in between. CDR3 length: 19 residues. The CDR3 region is CASSLVAGFQGPHNQPQHF. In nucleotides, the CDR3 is TGTGCCAGCAGCTTGGTTGCAGGGTTTCAAGGTCCCCATAATCAGCCCCAGCATTTT.

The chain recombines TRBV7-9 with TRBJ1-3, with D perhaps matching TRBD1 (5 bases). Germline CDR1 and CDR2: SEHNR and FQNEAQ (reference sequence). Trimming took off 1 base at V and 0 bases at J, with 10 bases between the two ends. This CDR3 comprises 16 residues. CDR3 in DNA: TGTGCCAGCAGCTTAGTGAGGGGATCCTCTGGAAACACCATATATTTT. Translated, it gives CASSLVRGSSGNTIYF.

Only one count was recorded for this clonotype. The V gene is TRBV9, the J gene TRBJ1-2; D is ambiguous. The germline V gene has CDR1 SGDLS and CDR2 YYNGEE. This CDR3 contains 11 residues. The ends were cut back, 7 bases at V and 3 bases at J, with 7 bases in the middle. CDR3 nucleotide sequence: TGTGCCAGCGGACGGGACTATGGCTACACCTTC. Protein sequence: CASGRDYGYTF.

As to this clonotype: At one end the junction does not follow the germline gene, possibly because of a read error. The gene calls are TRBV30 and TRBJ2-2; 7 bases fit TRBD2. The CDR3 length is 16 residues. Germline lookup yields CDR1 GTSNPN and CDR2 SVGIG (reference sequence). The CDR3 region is CAWSVFGTTKTGELFF. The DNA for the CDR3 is TGTGCCTGGAGTGTCTTTGGGACTACGAAAACCGGGGAGCTGTTTTTT.

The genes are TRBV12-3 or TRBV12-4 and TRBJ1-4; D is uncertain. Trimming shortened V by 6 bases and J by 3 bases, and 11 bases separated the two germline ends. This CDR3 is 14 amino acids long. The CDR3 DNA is TGTGCCAGCAGCCTAGTGTCCCCTAATGAAAAACTGTTTTTT. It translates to CASSLVSPNEKLFF.

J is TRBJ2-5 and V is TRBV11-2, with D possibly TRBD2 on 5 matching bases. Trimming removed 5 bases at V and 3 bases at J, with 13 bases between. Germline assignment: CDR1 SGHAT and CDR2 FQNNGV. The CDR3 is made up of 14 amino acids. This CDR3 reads CASSPVEGEETQYF. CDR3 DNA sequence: TGTGCCAGCAGCCCAGTCGAGGGAGAAGAGACCCAGTACTTC. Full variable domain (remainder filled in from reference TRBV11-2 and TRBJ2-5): EAGVAQSPRYKIIEKRQSVAFWCNPISGHATLYWYQQILGQGPKLLIQFQNNGVVDDSQLPKDRFSAERLKGVDSTLKIQPAKLEDSAVYLCASSPVEGEETQYFGPGTRLLVL.